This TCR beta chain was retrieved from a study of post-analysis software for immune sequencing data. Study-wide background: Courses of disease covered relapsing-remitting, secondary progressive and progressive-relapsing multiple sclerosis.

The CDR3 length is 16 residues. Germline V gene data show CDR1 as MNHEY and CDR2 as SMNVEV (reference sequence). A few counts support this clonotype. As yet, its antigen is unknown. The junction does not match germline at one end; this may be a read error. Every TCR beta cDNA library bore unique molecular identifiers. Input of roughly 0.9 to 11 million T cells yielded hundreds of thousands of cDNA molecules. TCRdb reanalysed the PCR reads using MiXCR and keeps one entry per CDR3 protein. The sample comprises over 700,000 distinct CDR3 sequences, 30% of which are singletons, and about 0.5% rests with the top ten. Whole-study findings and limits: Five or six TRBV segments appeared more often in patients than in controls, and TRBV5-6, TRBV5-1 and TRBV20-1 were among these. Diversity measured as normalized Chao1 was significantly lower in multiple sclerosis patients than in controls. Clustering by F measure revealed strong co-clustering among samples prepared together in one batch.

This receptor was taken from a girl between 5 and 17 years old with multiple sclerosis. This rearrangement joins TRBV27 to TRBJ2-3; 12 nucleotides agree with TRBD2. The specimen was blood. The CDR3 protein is CASGFLTSGGLDTQYF. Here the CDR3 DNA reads TGTGCCAGCGGTTTCCTGACTAGCGGGGGTTTGGATACGCAGTATTTT.